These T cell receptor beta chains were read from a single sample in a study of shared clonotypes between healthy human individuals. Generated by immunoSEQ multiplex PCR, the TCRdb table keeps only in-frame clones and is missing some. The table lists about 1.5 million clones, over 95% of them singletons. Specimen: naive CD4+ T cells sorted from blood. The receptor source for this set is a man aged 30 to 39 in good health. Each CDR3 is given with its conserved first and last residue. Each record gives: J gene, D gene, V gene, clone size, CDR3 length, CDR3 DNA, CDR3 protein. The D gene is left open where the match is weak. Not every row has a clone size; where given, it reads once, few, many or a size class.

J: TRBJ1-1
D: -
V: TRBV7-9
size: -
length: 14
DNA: TGTGCCAGCAGCTTGACCGAAAAATACACTGAAGCTTTCTTT
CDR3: CASSLTEKYTEAFF

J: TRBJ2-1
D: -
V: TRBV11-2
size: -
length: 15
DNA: TGTGCCAGCACCACCAATCCAAGCTCCTACAATGAGCAGTTCTTC
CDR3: CASTTNPSSYNEQFF

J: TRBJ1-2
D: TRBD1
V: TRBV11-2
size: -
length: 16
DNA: TGTGCCAGCAGCTCGCTCAGGGGGTCGCTTGGGTATGGCTACACCTTC
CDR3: CASSSLRGSLGYGYTF

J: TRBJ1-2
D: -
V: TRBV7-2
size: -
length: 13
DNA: TGTGCCAGCAGCTTAGACGGACCCACGGGCTACACCTTC
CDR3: CASSLDGPTGYTF

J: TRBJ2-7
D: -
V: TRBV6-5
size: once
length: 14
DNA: TGTGCCAGCAGTTACTCGTTCAGGGAGAACGAGCAGTACTTC
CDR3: CASSYSFRENEQYF

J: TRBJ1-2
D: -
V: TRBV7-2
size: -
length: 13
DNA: TGTGCCAGCAGCCCCCCCCCGTTCATTGGCTACACCTTC
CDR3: CASSPPPFIGYTF

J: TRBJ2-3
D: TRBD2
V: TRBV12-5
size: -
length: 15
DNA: TGTGCTAGTGGTTTGGCCGGACTAGCATCTGATACGCAGTATTTT
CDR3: CASGLAGLASDTQYF

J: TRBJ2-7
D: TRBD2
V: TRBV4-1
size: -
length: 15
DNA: TGCGCCAGCAGGCGGATTGGGAGGGGAAACTACGAGCAGTACTTC
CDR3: CASRRIGRGNYEQYF

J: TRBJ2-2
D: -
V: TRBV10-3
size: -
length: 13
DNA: TGTGCCGTGGGGGAGAAAACGACCGGGGAGCTGTTTTTT
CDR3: CAVGEKTTGELFF

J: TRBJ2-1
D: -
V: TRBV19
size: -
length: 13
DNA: TGTGCCAGTAGTACCCTAAGGGGAGGAGTGCAGTTCTTC
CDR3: CASSTLRGGVQFF

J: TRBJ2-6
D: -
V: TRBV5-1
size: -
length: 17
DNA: TGCGCCAGCAGCAAGGGTGCCGGGGGCTCTGGGGCCAACGTCCTGACTTTC
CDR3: CASSKGAGGSGANVLTF